These 30 T cell receptor beta chains originate from one sample sequenced in a study of PD-1 blockade in classical Hodgkin lymphoma. Some clones are missing from TCRdb's copy, which holds only in-frame ones; the method was immunoSEQ multiplex PCR. The table has roughly 62,000 clones, about 91% seen once. Brentuximab vedotin exposure varied among the patients, all of whom had relapsed after autologous stem cell transplantation. The material sequenced was peripheral blood mononuclear cells (PBMCs), taken at baseline. Receptor source: a human donor with classical Hodgkin lymphoma.

V is TRBV4-3 and J is TRBJ1-2, with D possibly being TRBD1 (6 bases). Germline assignment: CDR1 LGHNA and CDR2 YSLEER. V lost 4 bases to trimming and J lost 6 bases, with 15 bases between them. This CDR3 is 14 amino acids long. The CDR3 spells CASSLHRAGDGYTF. CDR3 sequence (DNA): TGCGCCAGCAGCCTCCACAGGGCCGGGGATGGCTACACCTTC.

The V and J genes are TRBV6-6 and TRBJ2-3; D perhaps matches TRBD2 (5 bases). Germline-derived CDR1 and CDR2 are MNHNY and SVGAGI (reference sequence). V lost 0 bases to trimming and J lost 6 bases, with 16 bases between them. The length of the CDR3 is 16 residues. The CDR3: CASSYSTIPNADTQYF. The CDR3 DNA is TGTGCCAGCAGTTACTCGACTATCCCCAACGCGGATACGCAGTATTTT.

The gene calls are TRBV7-2 and TRBJ1-6; no definite D call. The CDR3 is made up of 13 amino acids. Germline V gene data show CDR1 as SGHTA and CDR2 as FQGNSA. V dropped 1 base and J dropped 14 bases, with 12 bases sitting between them. The CDR3 sequence: CASSLVYDRALHF. CDR3 coding DNA: TGTGCCAGCAGCTTAGTATACGATAGGGCCCTCCACTTT.

A single count supports this clone. CDR3 residues: CASSYDRNAFF. Written as DNA, the CDR3 is TGTGCCAGCAGTTACGACAGAAATGCTTTCTTT. V is TRBV2 and J is TRBJ1-1; tentatively, D is TRBD1 (5 bases). Germline V gene sequence: CDR1 SNHLY, CDR2 FYNNEI. V was shortened by 5 bases and J by 11 bases, with 12 bases between the two germline ends. The CDR3 length is 11 residues.

This clone was picked up a small number of times. The chain combines TRBV18 with TRBJ2-5, with a weak D call TRBD1 (5 bases). V lost 3 bases and J lost 3, with 11 bases in between. This CDR3 has 14 residues. CDR1 and CDR2 from the germline V gene are KGHSH and LQKENI. In DNA, the CDR3 is TGTGCCAGCTCACCGGCAGGGATGGAAGAGACCCAGTACTTC. Translated: CASSPAGMEETQYF.

This chain links TRBV7-9 with TRBJ1-6; TRBD1 agrees at 7 bases. Germline CDR1 reads SEHNR; CDR2 reads FQNEAQ (reference sequence). Unmatched junction bases numbered 3, after V lost 2 bases and J lost 8 bases. CDR3 length: 14 residues. The CDR3 DNA reads as TGTGCCAGCAGCTTATTGCAGGGGGATTCACCCCTCCACTTT. Translation: CASSLLQGDSPLHF. Looking up the rest from reference TRBV7-9 and TRBJ1-6 gives the full variable domain: DTGVSQNPRHKITKRGQNVTFRCDPISEHNRLYWYRQTLGQGPEFLTYFQNEAQLEKSRLLSDRFSAERPKGSFSTLEIQRTEQGDSAMYLCASSLLQGDSPLHFGNGTRLTVT.

The V and J genes are TRBV30 and TRBJ2-1; D is uncertain. The germline CDR1 and CDR2 sequences are GTSNPN and SVGIG (reference sequence). Trimming removed 0 bases at V and 9 bases at J, with 9 bases between. This CDR3 contains 12 residues. The CDR3 coding sequence is TGTGCCTGGAGTGTTGCAAGCACTGAGCAGTTCTTC. Its translation is CAWSVASTEQFF.

The rearrangement joins TRBV11-2 to TRBJ2-3, with 7 nucleotides matching TRBD1. This CDR3 contains 16 residues. V lost 3 bases, J lost 4 bases, and 10 bases stayed unmatched. Germline CDR1 and CDR2: SGHAT and FQNNGV. Here the CDR3 reads CASSFVGPGGPDTQYF. The CDR3 DNA is TGTGCCAGCAGCTTCGTTGGGCCAGGGGGTCCAGATACGCAGTATTTT.

The rearrangement uses TRBV6-5 and TRBJ2-7; D unresolved. The CDR3 is made up of 12 amino acids. Trimming shortened V by 6 bases and J by 1 base, and 7 bases separated the two germline ends. Germline CDR1 is MNHEY and CDR2 is SVGAGI. The CDR3 is CASRDPSYEQYF. DNA of the CDR3: TGTGCCAGCAGAGACCCTTCCTACGAGCAGTACTTC.

In the case of this clone: Other DNA sequences in this specimen translate into the identical CDR3. The genes are TRBV5-6 and TRBJ2-7, with D possibly being TRBD2 (7 bases). The CDR3 spans 14 residues. V was trimmed by 4 bases and J by 7 bases, leaving 18 bases between them. CDR1 is SGHDT, CDR2 YYEEEE, per germline. CDR3 in amino acids: CASSLGGGAMEQYF. Here the CDR3 DNA reads TGTGCCAGCAGCCTGGGTGGGGGGGCGATGGAGCAGTACTTC.

The chain has TRBV4-2 and TRBJ1-4; D possibly corresponds to TRBD1 (6 bases). Germline V gene lookup returns CDR1 LGHNA and CDR2 YNFKEQ. V was cut by 1 base and J by 7 bases, with 16 bases left in between. The CDR3 loop spans 16 amino acids. The CDR3 sequence is CASSQVGAGPSEKLFF. CDR3 DNA sequence: TGTGCCAGCAGCCAAGTGGGGGCGGGGCCCAGTGAAAAACTGTTTTTT.

The V call is TRBV7-3, the J call TRBJ1-2, with D possibly TRBD1 on 5 matching bases. Looked up from germline, CDR1 is SGHTA and CDR2 is FQGTGA. The length of the CDR3 is 12 residues. V gave up 2 bases and J gave up 8 bases, with 9 bases separating them. In DNA, the CDR3 is TGTGCCAGCAGCTTAGGCAGGGAGGGCTACACCTTC. This sequence encodes CASSLGREGYTF.

The chain combines TRBV7-9 with TRBJ1-1; unclear D gene. CDR3 size: 15 residues. V was clipped by 2 bases and J by 3 bases, with 13 bases between them. Germline CDR1 is SEHNR and CDR2 is FQNEAQ (reference sequence). CDR3 residues: CASSLPSVAHTEAFF. In nucleotides, the CDR3 is TGTGCCAGCAGCTTACCCTCTGTGGCCCACACTGAAGCTTTCTTT.

This clone was recorded only once. This chain joins TRBV11-3 and TRBJ1-6; D unclear. V was cut by 1 base and J by 7 bases, with 8 bases left in between. Per the germline V gene, CDR1 is SGHNT and CDR2 is YENEEA. CDR3 length equals 14 residues. The CDR3 loop is CASSLGNRNSPLHF. CDR3 nucleotide sequence: TGTGCCAGCAGCTTAGGAAACAGAAATTCACCCCTCCACTTT.

The V call is TRBV6-6, the J call TRBJ2-5; 10 bases match TRBD2. After removal of 0 bases from V and 5 bases from J, the junction contained 6 bases not matched to a gene. CDR1 and CDR2 (germline): MNHNY, SVGAGI (reference sequence). The CDR3 is made up of 16 amino acids. The chain's CDR3 is CASSYSVAGGGETQYF. CDR3 coding DNA: TGTGCCAGCAGTTACTCGGTAGCGGGGGGAGGCGAGACCCAGTACTTC.

This chain connects TRBV4-1 to TRBJ1-5; D not certain. Deletions cut 1 base from V and 7 bases from J, with 14 bases between. The CDR3 sequence is 15 residues long. Germline assignment: CDR1 MGHRA and CDR2 YSYEKL. The CDR3 region has the DNA TGCGCCAGCAGCCAAGGTTTTTTGGTTCGGCAGCCCCAGCATTTT. As protein: CASSQGFLVRQPQHF.

J is TRBJ1-4 and V is TRBV6-1; TRBD1 matches at 8 bases. V lost 0 bases, J lost 5 bases, and 5 bases stayed unmatched. Germline assignment: CDR1 MNHNS and CDR2 SASEGT. The CDR3 contains 16 residues. The CDR3 here is CASSEALRQGNEKLFF. The CDR3, as DNA: TGTGCCAGCAGTGAAGCGCTGAGACAGGGGAATGAAAAACTGTTTTTT.

The chain carries TRBV30 and TRBJ2-7, with TRBD1 matching 7 bases. CDR3 length equals 12 residues. After removal of 5 bases from V and 6 bases from J, the junction contained 7 bases not matched to a gene. CDR1 is GTSNPN, CDR2 SVGIG, per germline (reference sequence). CDR3 sequence: CAWDSTGSEQYF. The CDR3 nucleotides are TGTGCCTGGGATTCGACAGGGTCCGAGCAGTACTTC.

This chain joins TRBV5-1 and TRBJ2-1; possibly TRBD1 for D (5 bases). Germline loops: CDR1 SGHRS, CDR2 YFSETQ. CDR3 size: 12 residues. Trimming pared 4 bases from V and 7 bases from J, leaving 9 bases between. The DNA of the CDR3 is TGCGCCAGCAGCACCTCAGGGAATGAGCAGTTCTTC. Protein sequence: CASSTSGNEQFF. Using reference TRBV5-1 and TRBJ2-1 for the parts outside the CDR3, the full variable domain is KAGVTQTPRYLIKTRGQQVTLSCSPISGHRSVSWYQQTPGQGLQFLFEYFSETQRNKGNFPGRFSGRQFSNSRSEMNVSTLELGDSALYLCASSTSGNEQFFGPGTRLTVL.

The chain has TRBV29-1 and TRBJ1-2; D call uncertain. Germline V gene sequence: CDR1 SQVTM, CDR2 ANQGSEA. The CDR3 runs to 12 residues. V lost 0 bases to trimming and J lost 4 bases, with 6 bases between them. This CDR3 is CSVEDRLYGYTF. The CDR3 nucleotides read TGCAGCGTTGAAGACAGGCTCTATGGCTACACCTTC.

This chain connects TRBV9 to TRBJ1-1, with D unclear. Trimming left V 0 bases short and J 5 bases short, with 8 bases between. CDR3 length: 13 amino acids. The germline V gene encodes CDR1 SGDLS and CDR2 YYNGEE. The CDR3 DNA is TGTGCCAGCAGCGTAGGAGGGAGGACTGAAGCTTTCTTT. Encoded protein: CASSVGGRTEAFF. The full variable domain, its missing parts supplied by reference TRBV9 and TRBJ1-1, is DSGVTQTPKHLITATGQRVTLRCSPRSGDLSVYWYQQSLDQGLQFLIQYYNGEERAKGNILERFSAQQFPDLHSELNLSSLELGDSALYFCASSVGGRTEAFFGQGTRLTVV.

This clone was detected a few times. V is TRBV4-2 and J is TRBJ1-2, with 7 nucleotides matching TRBD1. The germline V gene encodes CDR1 LGHNA and CDR2 YNFKEQ. V shed 4 bases and J 4 bases; nucleotides not matched to a gene: 6. CDR3 length: 14 residues. In DNA, the CDR3 is TGTGCCAGCAGCCTTAACGGGACAGCCTATGGCTACACCTTC. Encoded protein: CASSLNGTAYGYTF.

The rearrangement links TRBV18 to TRBJ2-7; 10 bases fit TRBD1. Losses at the gene ends were 7 bases for V and 0 bases for J; bases not matched to a gene: 6. The V gene's germline CDR1 is KGHSH and CDR2 LQKENI. The CDR3 is 15 residues long. CDR3 sequence (DNA): TGTGCCAGCTTAGTGGACAGGGGGAGCTCCTACGAGCAGTACTTC. Translation gives CASLVDRGSSYEQYF.

The chain combines TRBV6-5 with TRBJ1-1, with D uncertain. Germline loops: CDR1 MNHEY, CDR2 SVGAGI. The CDR3 runs 14 residues. V lost 8 bases and J lost 1, with 14 bases in between. CDR3 amino acids: CASALDASNTEAFF. CDR3 DNA: TGTGCCAGCGCCCTAGACGCCTCGAACACTGAAGCTTTCTTT.

V is TRBV27 and J is TRBJ2-1; unclear D gene. Germline CDR1 reads MNHEY; CDR2 reads SMNVEV (reference sequence). The CDR3 is 15 amino acids. Trimming took 3 bases from V and 5 from J, leaving 14 bases between them. The CDR3: CASSFVSVYDNEQFF. CDR3 bases: TGTGCCAGCAGTTTCGTCAGTGTGTATGACAATGAGCAGTTCTTC.

The chain recombines TRBV27 with TRBJ2-5, with TRBD1 matching over 10 bases. Germline-derived CDR1 and CDR2 are MNHEY and SMNVEV (reference sequence). CDR3 length: 15 residues. Trimming took 5 bases from V and 7 from J; bases not matched to a gene: 10. The CDR3 loop is CASSTGTGVIGTQYF. CDR3 DNA: TGTGCCAGCAGTACCGGGACAGGGGTGATAGGGACCCAGTACTTC.

The V call is TRBV27, the J call TRBJ1-2; D possibly corresponds to TRBD1 (6 bases). V was trimmed by 4 bases and J by 4 bases, leaving 10 bases between them. This CDR3 is built from 13 residues. Germline V gives CDR1 MNHEY, CDR2 SMNVEV (reference sequence). The CDR3, as DNA: TGTGCCAGCAGTTCGGACAGCAGCTATGGCTACACCTTC. It encodes CASSSDSSYGYTF.

The gene calls are TRBV11-2 and TRBJ1-2; D not resolved. Per the germline V gene, CDR1 is SGHAT and CDR2 is FQNNGV. The CDR3 is made up of 14 amino acids. V shed 2 bases and J shed 4 bases, with 11 bases lying between them. DNA of the CDR3: TGTGCCAGCAGCTTAAGGCCTGAGCTCTATGGCTACACCTTC. Its protein product is CASSLRPELYGYTF.

The J gene is TRBJ2-1, the V gene TRBV4-1; D is ambiguous. The germline V gene has CDR1 MGHRA and CDR2 YSYEKL. The CDR3 is 14 amino acids. V dropped 4 bases and J dropped 7 bases, with 14 bases sitting between them. In DNA, the CDR3 is TGCGCCAGCAGCCGATCGTTCCTAGAGAATGAGCAGTTCTTC. Translating gives CASSRSFLENEQFF.

This sequence joins TRBV4-1 and TRBJ1-4, with 8 nucleotides matching TRBD1. J lost 8 bases, V lost 1 base, and 6 bases had no gene match. Germline CDR1 and CDR2: MGHRA and YSYEKL. This CDR3 contains 15 residues. CDR3 protein: CASSQVDRGGEKLFF. As DNA, the CDR3 is TGCGCCAGCAGCCAAGTCGACAGGGGAGGGGAAAAACTGTTTTTT.